This TCR beta chain was captured in a study of blood T cell repertoires in COVID-19. Per the authors' pipeline: Estimates of nucleated cell counts were drawn from the amplification of reference gene primers. Sequenced by immunoSEQ multiplex PCR; TCRdb stores in-frame clones only, minus some. V, J and clone size are those of that table, while D and trimming were read from the DNA. The sample shows over 65,000 clones, 86% of them seen only once. As for this clone: The same CDR3 also results from other DNA sequences found in this sample.

The CDR3 runs 15 residues. The germline V gene has CDR1 SGHRS and CDR2 YFSETQ. After removal of 3 bases from V and 2 bases from J, the junction contained 7 bases not matched to a gene. The TCR sequence derives from a middle-aged man with active or convalescent COVID-19. The chain links TRBV5-1 to TRBJ2-7; 8 positions match TRBD1. Sequencing input: peripheral blood. This CDR3 reads CASSSGGTGAYEQYF. CDR3 bases: TGCGCCAGCAGCTCGGGCGGGACAGGAGCCTACGAGCAGTACTTC.